This T cell receptor beta chain appears in the sequencing data of a study of blood T cell repertoires in COVID-19 (dated by TCRdb to 2019 to 2021). Some background on the complete study: The collaborator samples originated in the United States, Italy and Spain and spanned the acute and convalescent phases of COVID-19. The prospective study material was composed of cDNA or gDNA derived from T cells, B-cell-depleted T cells, or PBMCs. Deeply sampled blood TCRbeta repertoires from subjects exposed to, actively infected with, or recovered from COVID-19 were included in the dataset. A freely available public database, intended as a resource for researchers studying the immune response to SARS-CoV-2, is where the repertoires were released. Samples were obtained from the ongoing ImmuneRACE study (first 160 participants) and from about 1,300 subjects provided by 6 global collaborators. The sample metadata nearly always contained a de-identified subject ID, COVID-19 status, age in years and sex. Where available, HLA class I and class II types were obtained from metadata supplied by the sample provider rather than from assay-based typing.

As concerns this clone: This clone's antigen is unknown. No much larger clone exists at a distance of one base, and base qualities are not known.

TCRbeta CDR3 regions were amplified from genomic DNA using the immunoSEQ Assay, a bias-controlled multiplex PCR. The paper's processing steps were these. The number of nucleated cells in each sample was estimated by amplification of reference gene primers within the assay. Sequence reads were collapsed and filtered to measure the absolute abundance of every unique TCRbeta CDR3 rearrangement. For each sample, productive Simpson clonality was calculated as the square root of Simpson's diversity index across productive rearrangements. TCRdb took over this immuneACCESS table, retaining in-frame rearrangements with V and J assigned. Such tables are incomplete; in checked studies, under half of the missing clones stem from an unresolved V gene, and the remainder is unexplained. D and trimming come from the DNA, and the V and J calls and clone size come from that table. The sample table contains fewer than 300,000 clones; only one count was recorded for nearly 85% of them. The ten largest clones represent 7.5% to 9% of the sample.

What the study reported, not specific to this receptor: The amount of clinical and demographic metadata varied by source and participant and was provided uncurated.

Whole blood was collected in K2EDTA tubes by collaborating institutions according to the institutions' own protocols. For TCRbeta analysis, collaborators shipped samples in one of three forms: frozen whole blood, isolated PBMCs, or DNA extracted from either of those sample types. Reading from cysteine to phenylalanine, the CDR3 counts 11 amino acids. Of the read, only the CDR3 DNA is kept; its 33 bases are in frame from base 1. V loses 6 bases of germline sequence and J loses 13 bases, and the interval between the two ends is 15 bases. CDR1 SQVTM and CDR2 ANQGSEA are derived from the germline V gene.

This receptor was taken from a human donor in a cohort sampled during active COVID-19. Input material: peripheral blood. The receptor chain draws on TRBV29-1 and TRBJ1-4; a confident D gene designation cannot be given. CDR3 sequence: CSVEENGRLFF. The DNA sequence follows: TGCAGCGTGGAGGAGAATGGTAGACTGTTTTTT.